These 11 T cell receptor beta chains were all obtained from the same sample, sequenced in a study of beta chain features in type 1 diabetes. As every portion of the isolated RNA was reverse transcribed, the sequencing read expressed TCRB transcripts. Method: immunoSEQ multiplex PCR; TCRdb's copy keeps in-frame clones and lacks some. The table includes about 220,000 clones, 11% detected once. The sample was central memory CD4+ T cells from blood. The source of these receptors is a man in his late teens or twenties in good health.

This clone has at least ten counts. The rearrangement links TRBV7-6 to TRBJ2-3; 7 bases map to TRBD1. The CDR3 runs to 16 residues. With 5 bases clipped from V and 0 bases from J, the junction kept 8 bases outside the gene matches. The V gene's germline CDR1 is SGHVS and CDR2 FNYEAQ. The CDR3 bases are TGTGCCAGCAGCGTACAGGGGACCTCTAGCACAGATACGCAGTATTTT. It codes for CASSVQGTSSTDTQYF.

This clone came up many times. This CDR3 is also generated by other DNA sequences in the sample. V gene TRBV29-1 combines with J gene TRBJ1-3; 9 bases align to TRBD1. Germline V gene sequence: CDR1 SQVTM, CDR2 ANQGSEA. V lost 7 bases to trimming and J lost 3 bases; unmatched junction nucleotides: 4. The CDR3 runs to 13 residues. CDR3 sequence reads: CSAQGASGNTIYF. In DNA, the CDR3 is TGCAGCGCACAGGGGGCTAGTGGAAACACCATATATTTT.

This clone was observed at least ten times. CDR3 residues: CASSPRRGGETQYF. CDR3 nucleotides: TGTGCCAGCAGCCCACGCCGGGGTGGAGAGACCCAGTACTTC. The rearrangement joins TRBV7-8 to TRBJ2-5, with D tentatively TRBD2 (5 bases). V dropped 5 bases and J dropped 4 bases, with 14 bases sitting between them. The CDR3 runs 14 residues. Per germline, CDR1 SGHVS and CDR2 FQNEAQ.

The J gene is TRBJ2-7, the V gene TRBV4-1, with 8 bases identical to TRBD2. The length of the CDR3 is 14 residues. Germline V lookup: CDR1 MGHRA, CDR2 YSYEKL. V lost 4 bases, J lost 7 bases, and 9 bases stayed unmatched. The CDR3 sequence is CASSRAGTRVEQYF. The CDR3 DNA reads as TGCGCCAGCAGCCGGGCAGGGACTAGGGTGGAGCAGTACTTC.

V gene TRBV30 combines with J gene TRBJ2-6; weak D call: TRBD2 (5 bases). The length of the CDR3 is 13 residues. Germline CDR1 reads GTSNPN; CDR2 reads SVGIG (reference sequence). The V end lost 5 bases, the J end lost 2 bases, and 7 bases lay between the germline ends. CDR3 protein: CAWWRAGANVLTF. The CDR3 nucleotides read TGTGCCTGGTGGCGGGCTGGGGCCAACGTCCTGACTTTC.

The chain recombines TRBV10-3 with TRBJ2-1; 11 nucleotides align to TRBD1. The germline gives CDR1 ENHRY, CDR2 SYGVKD. The CDR3 length is 16 residues. The J segment lost 7 bases and the V segment lost 6 bases, leaving 11 bases of the junction unmatched. The CDR3, as DNA: TGTGCCATCAGGAAGGGACAGGGGGACGGCACGAATGAGCAGTTCTTC. This translates into CAIRKGQGDGTNEQFF.

V and J are TRBV7-9 and TRBJ2-5, with D perhaps matching TRBD1 or TRBD2 (6 bases each). Germline-derived CDR1 and CDR2 are SEHNR and FQNEAQ (reference sequence). V gave up 0 bases and J gave up 1 base, with 15 bases separating them. The CDR3 spans 17 residues. The CDR3 loop reads CASSLASGGPSQETQYF. The CDR3 bases are TGTGCCAGCAGCTTAGCTTCCGGGGGCCCGTCCCAAGAGACCCAGTACTTC.

The rearrangement joins TRBV30 to TRBJ1-4; D remains unclear. CDR3 size: 12 residues. The germline V gene encodes CDR1 GTSNPN and CDR2 SVGIG (reference sequence). V shed 0 bases and J shed 8 bases, with 7 bases lying between them. CDR3 bases: TGTGCCTGGAGTGTACATTCCGAAAAACTGTTTTTT. This gives the protein CAWSVHSEKLFF.

The rearrangement uses TRBV4-3 and TRBJ2-5; D unresolved. V gave up 0 bases and J gave up 2 bases, with 10 bases separating them. CDR3 size: 15 residues. Germline CDR1 and CDR2: LGHNA and YSLEER. In nucleotides, the CDR3 is TGCGCCAGCAGCCAAGATTGGCTACAGCAAGAGACCCAGTACTTC. Translation gives CASSQDWLQQETQYF.

This clone was counted only a few times. V usage is TRBV6-1 and J usage is TRBJ1-1; D not resolved. Germline CDR1 and CDR2: MNHNS and SASEGT. V lost 2 bases and J 0 bases, leaving 7 bases between the germline ends. This CDR3 comprises 14 residues. CDR3 sequence: CASSEQLLNTEAFF. Written as DNA, the CDR3 is TGTGCCAGCAGTGAACAGCTTCTGAACACTGAAGCTTTCTTT.

This clone has a count of ten or more. The rearrangement uses TRBV10-3 and TRBJ2-1; TRBD2 agrees at 9 bases. V shed 7 bases and J 6 bases; nucleotides not matched to a gene: 10. The CDR3 consists of 15 residues. The V gene's germline CDR1 is ENHRY and CDR2 SYGVKD. The CDR3 sequence is CAINREGGRANEQFF. Written as DNA, the CDR3 is TGTGCCATCAATCGAGAAGGCGGGAGGGCCAATGAGCAGTTCTTC.